This T cell receptor beta chain was retrieved from a study of cytomegalovirus exposure and HLA in healthy donors. The study, taken as a whole, reports: Donors belonging to an Asian-associated ancestry cluster reportedly showed fewer N-insertions in productive TCRs than the roughly 670-donor mean, according to what a later analysis found. The authors confirmed in vitro that three CMV-associated chains were specific for CMV antigens.

Of note for this clone: Its antigen is still unknown.

The primer mix had 60 Vbeta and 13 Jbeta primers. Assay: immunoSEQ multiplex PCR; the TCRdb copy retains only in-frame clones and omits some. The sample has about 60,000 clones; more than 75% are singletons. Germline V gene data show CDR1 as SGHKS and CDR2 as YYEKEE (reference sequence). The CDR3 loop spans 15 amino acids. The ends were cut back, 0 bases at V and 5 bases at J, with 12 bases in the middle. Input material: PBMCs. The receptor was isolated from a male donor in good health and CMV-seronegative. The chain carries TRBV5-5 and TRBJ2-1, with a weak D call TRBD1 (6 bases). CDR3: CASSLVWGRDNEQFF. The CDR3 DNA is TGTGCCAGCAGCTTGGTCTGGGGGCGTGACAATGAGCAGTTCTTC.